Shown below are 8 T cell receptor beta chains from a single sample sequenced in a study of blood T cell repertoires in COVID-19 (dated by TCRdb to about 2020). Receptor libraries were prepared by the immunoSEQ multiplex PCR assay. TCRdb retrieved this table from immuneACCESS and kept in-frame rearrangements only. Not all clones are present; in checked studies, unresolved V genes account for under half, and no reason is known for the remainder. This sample gives a few hundred thousand clones in total; about 90% of them show up just once. The top ten clones comprise 2.5% to 3% of the sample. What was sequenced was peripheral blood. All receptors derive from a woman aged 25 to 39 with COVID-19, enrolled during active disease.

J is TRBJ1-1 and V is TRBV20-1; D unresolved. The germline V gene has CDR1 DFQATT and CDR2 SNEGSKA (reference sequence). Trimming cost V 8 bases and J 2 bases, with 9 bases left between them. The CDR3 has 11 residues. Here the CDR3 DNA reads TGCAGTCGACATAGAAACACTGAAGCTTTCTTT. It encodes CSRHRNTEAFF.

The chain is built from TRBV1 and TRBJ2-1; TRBD2, the D gene given by the table, was not confirmed from the DNA. TRBV1 is assigned pseudogene status. The CDR3 is made up of 17 amino acids. Here the CDR3 reads CTSSQDLSGRVDNEQFF. In nucleotides, the CDR3 is TGCACCAGCAGCCAAGATCTGAGCGGGAGAGTAGACAATGAGCAGTTCTTC.

V gene TRBV7-2 combines with J gene TRBJ1-1; D remains unclear. The CDR3 runs to 16 residues. The V end was cut by 5 bases, the J end by 0 bases, with 16 bases between. In germline, CDR1 is SGHTA, CDR2 FQGNSA. CDR3 coding DNA: TGTGCCAGCAGCCCTACTAGACAACCGATGAACACTGAAGCTTTCTTT. It is translated as CASSPTRQPMNTEAFF.

This chain uses TRBV19 with TRBJ2-7; 12 bases align to TRBD1. Germline trimming cut 3 bases from V and 3 bases from J; bases unmatched to any gene: 6. The germline CDR1 and CDR2 sequences are LNHDA and SQIVND (reference sequence). This CDR3 contains 16 residues. The CDR3 DNA sequence: TGTGCCAGTAGTATGGGACAGGGGGCTAATGTCTACGAGCAGTACTTC. Its translation is CASSMGQGANVYEQYF.

The chain is built from TRBV6-1 and TRBJ2-1, with 9 bases that match TRBD1. Per the germline V gene, CDR1 is MNHNS and CDR2 is SASEGT. This CDR3 spans 16 amino acids. V was pared by 2 bases and J by 2 bases, with 4 bases of the junction left unmatched. CDR3 in DNA: TGTGCCAGCAGTGAATGGGACAGGGAGGCCTACAATGAGCAGTTCTTC. It specifies CASSEWDREAYNEQFF.

The chain joins TRBV6-5 to TRBJ1-2; D may be TRBD1 (5 bases). Germline loops: CDR1 MNHEY, CDR2 SVGAGI. V dropped 6 bases and J dropped 2 bases, with 13 bases sitting between them. The CDR3 contains 14 residues. In nucleotides, the CDR3 is TGTGCCAGCAGAGGGGTGACGGCGAACTATGGCTACACCTTC. Translation: CASRGVTANYGYTF.

This clone came up a few times. The chain combines TRBV5-1 with TRBJ1-1; D is possibly TRBD1 (5 bases). Trimming left V 4 bases short and J 5 bases short, with 15 bases between. Germline V CDR1 and CDR2: SGHRS, YFSETQ. This CDR3 has 14 residues. CDR3 sequence (DNA): TGCGCCAGCAGCCACGGGACTGGAGGTACTGAAGCTTTCTTT. It translates to CASSHGTGGTEAFF. Looking up the rest from reference TRBV5-1 and TRBJ1-1 gives the full variable domain: KAGVTQTPRYLIKTRGQQVTLSCSPISGHRSVSWYQQTPGQGLQFLFEYFSETQRNKGNFPGRFSGRQFSNSRSEMNVSTLELGDSALYLCASSHGTGGTEAFFGQGTRLTVV.

The CDR3 region has the DNA TGTGCCAGCAGCTCTGGACTGGATGGAGGCTACACCTTC. This translates into CASSSGLDGGYTF. J is TRBJ1-2 and V is TRBV5-4; D gene ambiguous. Germline CDR1 reads SGHNT; CDR2 reads YYREEE (reference sequence). V was trimmed by 3 bases and J by 8 bases, leaving 14 bases between them. The CDR3 is 13 amino acids.